Following are 29 T cell receptor beta chains from one sample sequenced in a study of post-analysis software for immune sequencing data. Unique molecular identifiers were carried by the TCR beta cDNA libraries. TCRdb itself ran the PCR reads through MiXCR, one entry per CDR3 protein. The sample has about 820,000 distinct CDR3 sequences; under 70% are singletons. Antigens of these TCRs are unknown. Notes on the study in general: Among 4 or 5 TRBV segments more frequent in patients than controls were TRBV5-6, TRBV5-1 and TRBV20-1.

The specimen was blood. All receptors come from a girl between 10 and 17 years old with multiple sclerosis.

V gene TRBV2 combines with J gene TRBJ2-1, with unresolved D. CDR1 is SNHLY, CDR2 FYNNEI, per germline. The V and J ends lost 6 bases and 3 bases respectively, with 9 bases between them. The CDR3 totals 13 residues. Written as DNA, the CDR3 is TGTGCCAGCAGCGATCTAGGCTACAATGAGCAGTTCTTC. Its protein product is CASSDLGYNEQFF. The full variable domain, in which reference TRBV2 and TRBJ2-1 provide the parts outside the CDR3, is EPEVTQTPSHQVTQMGQEVILRCVPISNHLYFYWYRQILGQKVEFLVSFYNNEISEKSEIFDDQFSVERPDGSNFTLKIRSTKLEDSAMYFCASSDLGYNEQFFGPGTRLTVL.

The gene calls are TRBV7-6 and TRBJ2-1; TRBD2 agrees at 10 bases. The J segment lost 0 bases and the V segment lost 5 bases, leaving 13 bases of the junction unmatched. CDR1 and CDR2 from the germline V gene are SGHVS and FNYEAQ. The CDR3 has 19 residues. CDR3 amino acids: CASSKSSGGFLSSYNEQFF. CDR3 nucleotides: TGTGCCAGCAGCAAAAGTAGCGGGGGGTTTCTTAGCTCCTACAATGAGCAGTTCTTC.

The genes are TRBV6-1 and TRBJ1-2; 7 nucleotides agree with TRBD1. There are 14 residues in the CDR3. Germline CDR1 is MNHNS and CDR2 is SASEGT. Trimming removed 5 bases from V and 3 bases from J; junction bases left unmatched: 6. Written as DNA, the CDR3 is TGTGCCAGCAGTTCCGACAGGGTCGACTATGGCTACACCTTC. It specifies CASSSDRVDYGYTF.

Only a few counts were recorded for this clonotype. The V gene is TRBV4-1, the J gene TRBJ2-5, with a tentative D call TRBD1 (6 bases). The CDR3 is 16 residues long. Trimming removed 0 bases at V and 1 base at J, with 12 bases between. The germline V gene encodes CDR1 MGHRA and CDR2 YSYEKL. CDR3 nucleotides: TGCGCCAGCAGCCAAGAGTCAGGGGCCACCCAAGAGACCCAGTACTTC. It yields the protein CASSQESGATQETQYF.

This clonotype turned up a few times. The junction departs from the called germline gene at one end, perhaps through a read error. V and J are TRBV5-1 and TRBJ1-1; 10 bases are a match to TRBD1. CDR1 is SGHRS, CDR2 YFSETQ, per germline. The CDR3 spans 16 residues. As DNA, the CDR3 is TGCGCCAGCAGCTTAGACAGGGGGCAGCCGAACACTGAGGCTTTCTTT. It is translated as CASSLDRGQPNTEAFF.

The CDR3 protein is CASSDSTGGASTGELFF. CDR3 sequence (DNA): TGTGCCAGCAGTGACTCGACGGGGGGGGCGAGCACCGGGGAGCTGTTTTTT. The V and J genes are TRBV6-4 and TRBJ2-2, with TRBD2 matching 8 bases. Germline CDR1 is MRHNA and CDR2 is SNTAGT. The CDR3 contains 17 residues. V gave up 0 bases and J gave up 4 bases; unmatched junction bases: 7.

The chain joins TRBV3-1 to TRBJ1-6; D unresolved. There are 14 residues in the CDR3. The V gene lost 7 bases and the J gene lost 7 bases, with 14 bases spanning the gap. The germline CDR1 and CDR2 sequences are LGHDT and YNNKEL (reference sequence). The CDR3 sequence is CASKKEDGNSPLHF. The CDR3 DNA reads as TGTGCCAGCAAGAAGGAGGACGGAAATTCACCCCTCCACTTT.

The chain couples TRBV12-3 or TRBV12-4 to TRBJ1-1; no firm D call. V lost 5 bases and J lost 11, with 21 bases in between. This CDR3 has 14 amino acids. CDR3 nucleotide sequence: TGTGCCAGCAGTCTCACCGGACGGTCAGCTCTGGCTTTCTTT. Translating it yields CASSLTGRSALAFF.

This chain joins TRBV3-1 and TRBJ2-7; no firm D call. Germline assignment: CDR1 LGHDT and CDR2 YNNKEL (reference sequence). This CDR3 comprises 12 residues. Trimming removed 4 bases from V and 7 bases from J, with 11 bases in between. CDR3 sequence reads: CASSRVGWEQYF. The DNA for the CDR3 is TGTGCCAGCAGCCGGGTCGGATGGGAGCAGTACTTC.

The V and J genes are TRBV5-8 and TRBJ2-1; 8 positions match TRBD2. This CDR3 comprises 15 residues. With 4 bases clipped from V and 9 bases from J, the junction kept 12 bases outside the gene matches. Germline loops: CDR1 SGHTS, CDR2 YDEGEE. The CDR3 sequence is CASSLGTRGPGEQFF. CDR3 nucleotide sequence: TGTGCCAGCAGCCTCGGGACTAGGGGACCTGGTGAGCAGTTCTTC. Full variable domain (rest looked up from reference TRBV5-8 and TRBJ2-1): EAGVTQSPTHLIKTRGQQATLRCSPISGHTSVYWYQQALGLGLQFLLWYDEGEERNRGNFPPRFSGRQFPNYSSELNVNALELEDSALYLCASSLGTRGPGEQFFGPGTRLTVL.

This clonotype was found a few times. The CDR3 coding sequence is TGTGCCAGCAGTTTATCTGGACCCACCTACGAGCAGTACTTC. Translating gives CASSLSGPTYEQYF. The rearrangement links TRBV27 to TRBJ2-7, with D hard to call. The CDR3 runs 14 residues. V was clipped by 0 bases and J by 2 bases, with 8 bases between them. Germline V gene lookup returns CDR1 MNHEY and CDR2 SMNVEV (reference sequence).

V is TRBV4-2 and J is TRBJ2-1; 8 bases fit TRBD2. CDR1 is LGHNA, CDR2 YNFKEQ, per germline. Trimming cost V 4 bases and J 4 bases; bases outside gene matches: 9. This CDR3 contains 16 residues. CDR3: CASSLGGLAQYNEQFF. CDR3 nucleotide sequence: TGTGCCAGCAGCCTGGGAGGACTAGCACAATACAATGAGCAGTTCTTC.

The chain links TRBV29-1 to TRBJ1-1, with a possible D match to TRBD1 (5 bases). Germline CDR1 SQVTM, CDR2 ANQGSEA. V was shortened by 2 bases and J by 5 bases, with 12 bases between the two germline ends. This CDR3 is 13 amino acids long. The CDR3 here is CSVEPGLGTEAFF. The CDR3 DNA reads TGCAGCGTTGAACCAGGGTTGGGGACTGAAGCTTTCTTT.

The table lists this clonotype with a few counts. Relative to the germline gene, one junction end is altered; a read error may explain this. The chain recombines TRBV15 with TRBJ2-7; perhaps TRBD2 as D (5 bases). CDR1 and CDR2 (germline): LNHNV, YYDKDF (reference sequence). The CDR3 loop spans 15 amino acids. CDR3 in amino acids: CATSRDKTIWNEQYF. The CDR3 nucleotides read TGTGCCACTAGCAGAGATAAGACTATTTGGAACGAGCAGTACTTC.

This rearrangement joins TRBV27 to TRBJ2-5; 10 positions agree with TRBD2. The CDR3 contains 16 residues. Germline assignment: CDR1 MNHEY and CDR2 SMNVEV (reference sequence). Trimming at V came to 2 bases and at J to 8 bases, leaving 11 bases not matched to a gene. The DNA of the CDR3 is TGTGCCAGCAGTTTACGGATACCGGGACTAGCGCCTACCCAGTACTTC. Its translation: CASSLRIPGLAPTQYF.

In this sample, this clonotype turned up a few times. V and J are TRBV29-1 and TRBJ1-5; no clear D. V shed 4 bases and J shed 5 bases, with 9 bases lying between them. The germline V gene encodes CDR1 SQVTM and CDR2 ANQGSEA. The length of the CDR3 is 12 residues. The CDR3: CSVGFSDQPQHF. In DNA form, the CDR3 reads TGCAGCGTTGGGTTTAGTGATCAGCCCCAGCATTTT.

The V gene is TRBV12-3 or TRBV12-4, the J gene TRBJ1-4, with D possibly TRBD1 on 6 matching bases. Between the trimmed V and J ends, which lost 5 bases and 0 bases, there was a span of 13 bases. The length of the CDR3 is 16 residues. CDR3 coding DNA: TGTGCCAGCAGTAGGGGGGCAGGGACAACTAATGAAAAACTGTTTTTT. Translating gives CASSRGAGTTNEKLFF.

The rearrangement joins TRBV20-1 to TRBJ2-1; TRBD2 matches at 11 bases. The DNA matches TRBJ2-7 better at its end, which makes the J call doubtful. CDR1 and CDR2 from the germline V gene are DFQATT and SNEGSKA (reference sequence). The CDR3 covers 23 residues. The CDR3 DNA is TGCAGTGCTAGAGGGCTCTCTAAGGCTAGCGGGGGGACGTTCGCCTATAAATACAATGAGCAGTACTTC. As protein: CSARGLSKASGGTFAYKYNEQYF.

This clonotype has only a few counts. The chain carries TRBV5-6 and TRBJ2-1; D gene ambiguous. V lost 3 bases and J 0 bases, leaving 10 bases between the germline ends. The germline V gene encodes CDR1 SGHDT and CDR2 YYEEEE. The CDR3 is 15 amino acids. In DNA, the CDR3 is TGTGCCAGCAGCTCCGACTTGAACTCCTACAATGAGCAGTTCTTC. Protein: CASSSDLNSYNEQFF. Together with reference TRBV5-6 and TRBJ2-1, the CDR3 gives the full variable domain: DAGVTQSPTHLIKTRGQQVTLRCSPKSGHDTVSWYQQALGQGPQFIFQYYEEEERQRGNFPDRFSGHQFPNYSSELNVNALLLGDSALYLCASSSDLNSYNEQFFGPGTRLTVL.

This clonotype occurred a few times. V is TRBV12-3 or TRBV12-4 and J is TRBJ2-3; 8 nucleotides match TRBD2. V gave up 1 base and J gave up 5 bases; unmatched junction bases: 5. The CDR3 has 15 amino acids. The CDR3 spells CASSLVGLGKDTQYF. The CDR3 DNA reads as TGTGCCAGCAGTTTAGTGGGACTAGGAAAAGATACGCAGTATTTT.

The chain employs TRBV6-4 and TRBJ2-1; 10 bases line up with TRBD1. Germline assignment: CDR1 MRHNA and CDR2 SNTAGT. Trimming removed 4 bases from V and 5 bases from J; junction bases left unmatched: 8. The CDR3 runs 16 residues. The CDR3 bases are TGTGCCAGCAGTGCCCGCCCGGGACAGGGGCACAATGAGCAGTTCTTC. It yields the protein CASSARPGQGHNEQFF.

This clonotype was detected once. The junction shows a germline mismatch at one end, possibly a read error. The chain uses TRBV4-2 and TRBJ2-1, with TRBD2 matching 8 bases. This CDR3 comprises 17 residues. Germline values: CDR1 LGHNA, CDR2 YNFKEQ. The CDR3 sequence is CASSQSHAVAGRNELFF. The CDR3 nucleotides are TGTGCCAGCAGCCAATCTCATGCGGTAGCGGGGAGGAATGAGCTGTTCTTC.

The V gene is TRBV12-3 or TRBV12-4, the J gene TRBJ1-2; possibly TRBD1 for D (5 bases). The CDR3 contains 15 residues. V lost 3 bases and J 6 bases, leaving 17 bases between the germline ends. CDR3: CASSLPGAMLNGYTF. CDR3 DNA: TGTGCCAGCAGTTTGCCCGGGGCCATGTTGAATGGCTACACCTTC.

The count of this clonotype is one. J is TRBJ2-1 and V is TRBV20-1; 11 nucleotides agree with TRBD2. Unmatched junction bases numbered 10, after V lost 3 bases and J lost 6 bases. Germline V gene data show CDR1 as DFQATT and CDR2 as SNEGSKA (reference sequence). The CDR3 runs to 16 residues. The CDR3 DNA follows: TGCAGTGCTAGGGGGGGCCTAGCGGGAGGAGGCAATGAGCAGTTCTTC. Its translation: CSARGGLAGGGNEQFF.

This clonotype was seen more than once but under ten times. J is TRBJ1-1 and V is TRBV29-1; D perhaps matches TRBD1 (5 bases). The CDR3 is 13 residues long. Germline lookup yields CDR1 SQVTM and CDR2 ANQGSEA. The V and J ends lost 5 bases and 5 bases respectively, with 15 bases between them. CDR3 protein: CSVLGVSWTEAFF. The CDR3 coding sequence is TGCAGCGTTCTGGGGGTGAGTTGGACTGAAGCTTTCTTT.

CDR3 protein: CATRTASNEQFF. The CDR3 DNA reads TGTGCCACCAGGACAGCCTCCAATGAGCAGTTCTTC. The chain recombines TRBV6-1 with TRBJ2-1; a weak D match, TRBD1 (6 bases). The CDR3 extends over 12 amino acids. Germline CDR1 is MNHNS and CDR2 is SASEGT. Deletions cut 10 bases from V and 6 bases from J, with 13 bases between.

The gene calls are TRBV6-6 and TRBJ2-7; D may correspond to TRBD1 or TRBD2 (5 bases each). Trimming stripped 6 bases from V and 5 bases from J, with 20 bases between. CDR3 length equals 15 residues. Per the germline V gene, CDR1 is MNHNY and CDR2 is SVGAGI (reference sequence). This chain's CDR3 is CASRTGTRNFDEQYF. The CDR3 coding sequence is TGTGCCAGCAGAACCGGGACCCGGAATTTCGACGAGCAGTACTTC.

The V call is TRBV19, the J call TRBJ2-2; 9 positions match TRBD1. This CDR3 has 16 amino acids. The V gene's germline CDR1 is LNHDA and CDR2 SQIVND (reference sequence). Trimming at V came to 5 bases and at J to 5 bases, leaving 9 bases not matched to a gene. DNA for the CDR3: TGTGCCAGTAGTCTGGGGGACAGGGCGAGTACCGGGGAGCTGTTTTTT. Protein: CASSLGDRASTGELFF.

The table lists this clonotype with a few counts. The V call is TRBV10-3, the J call TRBJ2-5; D perhaps matches TRBD2 (6 bases). The J call may be wrong; the DNA end is better matched by TRBJ2-7. The germline CDR1 and CDR2 sequences are ENHRY and SYGVKD. The CDR3 contains 14 residues. As DNA, the CDR3 is TGTGCCATCAGTGGACCGGGAGAAAGTTACGAGCAGTACTTC. Translated: CAISGPGESYEQYF.